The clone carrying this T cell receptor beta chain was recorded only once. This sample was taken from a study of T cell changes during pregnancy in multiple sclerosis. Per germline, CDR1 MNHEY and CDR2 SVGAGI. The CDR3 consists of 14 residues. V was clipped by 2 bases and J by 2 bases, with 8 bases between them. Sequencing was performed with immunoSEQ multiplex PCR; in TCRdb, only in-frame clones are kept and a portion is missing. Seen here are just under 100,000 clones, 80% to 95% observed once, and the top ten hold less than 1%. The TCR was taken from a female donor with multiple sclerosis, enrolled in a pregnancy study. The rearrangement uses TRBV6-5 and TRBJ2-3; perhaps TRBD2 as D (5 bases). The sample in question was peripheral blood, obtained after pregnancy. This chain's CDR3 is CASSYGAATDTQYF. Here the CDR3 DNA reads TGTGCCAGCAGTTACGGAGCGGCCACAGATACGCAGTATTTT.